The 25 T cell receptor beta chains given below trace back to one sample, sequenced in a study of a mutant IDH1 vaccine in newly diagnosed glioma. These TCRs are of unknown antigen specificity. Here immunoSEQ multiplex PCR was the method, and the copy in TCRdb shows in-frame clones only, minus some. This table holds tens of thousands of clones, roughly four fifths found once. Time point given: week 5, during vaccination. Each vaccine dose was 300 ug of mutant IDH1 20-mer peptide, with topical imiquimod. Sequencing was performed on PBMCs, taken from a glioma patient whose treatment included an IDH1 peptide vaccine. These receptors were taken from a man aged 45 to 65 with glioma.

CDR3: CASRSSGRAVELFF. The CDR3 nucleotides are TGTGCCAGTAGAAGTAGCGGGAGGGCCGTGGAGCTGTTTTTT. The chain is built from TRBV19 and TRBJ2-2, with TRBD2 matching over 11 bases. The CDR3 is made up of 14 amino acids. Per germline, CDR1 LNHDA and CDR2 SQIVND (reference sequence). Trimming removed 6 bases from V and 10 bases from J; junction bases left unmatched: 7.

This chain joins TRBV7-9 and TRBJ1-6, with D possibly TRBD1 on 6 matching bases. CDR1 and CDR2 (germline): SEHNR, FQNEAQ (reference sequence). The CDR3 is 13 amino acids. The V end lost 3 bases, the J end lost 10 bases, and 10 bases lay between the germline ends. The CDR3 sequence: CASSLGGLSPLHF. The CDR3 DNA is TGTGCCAGCAGCTTGGGGGGGCTCTCACCCCTCCACTTT.

DNA of the CDR3: TGCGCCAGCAGCCAAGGGCAGCCTCGGGGCGAGCAGTACTTC. This codes for CASSQGQPRGEQYF. V usage is TRBV4-1 and J usage is TRBJ2-7, with D tentatively TRBD2 (5 bases). The V gene lost 1 base and the J gene lost 6 bases, with 13 bases spanning the gap. The CDR3 loop spans 14 amino acids. Germline V CDR1 and CDR2: MGHRA, YSYEKL.

The chain employs TRBV7-2 and TRBJ2-5; 11 bases match TRBD2. The germline V gene has CDR1 SGHTA and CDR2 FQGNSA. There are 15 residues in the CDR3. Trimming at V came to 5 bases and at J to 5 bases, leaving 7 bases not matched to a gene. CDR3 DNA: TGTGCCAGCAGCCACCGACTAGCGGGGTCTGAGACCCAGTACTTC. Residues: CASSHRLAGSETQYF.

The chain combines TRBV11-2 with TRBJ2-1; 8 bases are shared with TRBD1. With V trimmed by 10 bases and J by 2 bases, 10 bases remained unmatched. CDR1 is SGHAT, CDR2 FQNNGV, per germline. CDR3 length: 15 amino acids. This chain's CDR3 is CATSNPQGAYNEQFF. For the CDR3, the DNA is TGTGCCACCTCTAACCCACAGGGGGCCTACAATGAGCAGTTCTTC.

This clone was detected once. The chain is built from TRBV11-1 and TRBJ1-1; D is unclear. Germline V gives CDR1 SGHAT, CDR2 FQDESV (reference sequence). V gave up 5 bases and J gave up 5 bases, with 15 bases separating them. The CDR3 runs to 14 residues. This CDR3 reads CASSTWSSRTEAFF. For the CDR3, the DNA is TGTGCCAGCAGCACTTGGTCCTCGAGGACTGAAGCTTTCTTT. The whole variable domain, filled in from reference TRBV11-1 and TRBJ1-1, reads EAEVAQSPRYKITEKSQAVAFWCDPISGHATLYWYRQILGQGPELLVQFQDESVVDDSQLPKDRFSAERLKGVDSTLKIQPAELGDSAMYLCASSTWSSRTEAFFGQGTRLTVV.

CDR3 loop: CASSLGRAAEQYF. The DNA of the CDR3 is TGTGCCAGCAGCTTGGGCCGAGCCGCCGAGCAGTACTTC. The rearrangement joins TRBV13 to TRBJ2-7; D gene unclear. Germline CDR1 and CDR2: PRHDT and FYEKMQ (reference sequence). Deletions cut 3 bases from V and 6 bases from J, with 12 bases between. This CDR3 is 13 amino acids long.

CDR3 amino acids: CASSLSGRGQETQYF. CDR3 coding DNA: TGCGCCAGCAGCTTGTCGGGCAGGGGCCAAGAGACCCAGTACTTC. The gene calls are TRBV5-1 and TRBJ2-5, with D tentatively TRBD1 (6 bases). Deletions cut 1 base from V and 1 base from J, with 11 bases between. This CDR3 region has 15 residues. Germline V CDR1 and CDR2: SGHRS, YFSETQ.

The chain is built from TRBV28 and TRBJ2-4; 7 bases agree with TRBD2. V lost 7 bases to trimming and J lost 0 bases; unmatched junction nucleotides: 6. The germline V gene encodes CDR1 MDHEN and CDR2 SYDVKM. This CDR3 contains 15 residues. The CDR3 DNA follows: TGTGCCAGCAAACCCGTAGCGGGAGCCAAAAACATTCAGTACTTC. It specifies CASKPVAGAKNIQYF.

V usage is TRBV5-1 and J usage is TRBJ2-7; no reliable D call. The germline gives CDR1 SGHRS, CDR2 YFSETQ. V was shortened by 3 bases and J by 0 bases, with 7 bases between the two germline ends. The CDR3 length is 13 residues. This CDR3 is CASSSQSSYEQYF. CDR3 in DNA: TGCGCCAGCAGCTCGCAGAGCTCCTACGAGCAGTACTTC.

Only a few counts were recorded for this clone. CDR3 in DNA: TGTGCCAGCAGCCCAGCCGGGACAGGGTCCGAGCAGTACTTC. It codes for CASSPAGTGSEQYF. The rearrangement joins TRBV4-2 to TRBJ2-7; 9 nucleotides agree with TRBD1. The trim removed 4 bases at V and 6 bases at J, leaving 7 bases unmatched. Germline loops: CDR1 LGHNA, CDR2 YNFKEQ. There are 14 residues in the CDR3.

A note on this clone: The CDR3 does not close with the conserved phenylalanine or tryptophan, likely indicating a read error. The DNA is left out, because the CDR3 cannot be placed on it with certainty; the CDR3 is given as TCRdb lists it. The J gene is TRBJ1-5, the V gene TRBV27. The CDR3 numbers 8 amino acids, ends counted. CDR1 and CDR2 from the germline V gene are MNHEY and SMNVEV (reference sequence). The CDR3 sequence: CASSVLKG.

The V and J genes are TRBV9 and TRBJ2-5, with D maybe TRBD2 (7 bases). V lost 7 bases and J lost 4, with 17 bases in between. The CDR3 has 14 amino acids. From germline, CDR1 is SGDLS and CDR2 YYNGEE. CDR3 DNA: TGTGCCAGCGGAGGGGGGGGGCGAGGAGAGACCCAGTACTTC. Protein sequence: CASGGGGRGETQYF.

By share of the sample, this clone is medium-sized. The V gene is TRBV4-3, the J gene TRBJ2-7, with 8 bases identical to TRBD2. Losses at the gene ends were 0 bases for V and 4 bases for J; bases not matched to a gene: 5. This CDR3 region has 15 residues. From germline, CDR1 is LGHNA and CDR2 YSLEER. CDR3 sequence (DNA): TGCGCCAGCAGCCAAGATTGGGCTAGCGGGTACGAGCAGTACTTC. This codes for CASSQDWASGYEQYF.

The chain uses TRBV7-2 and TRBJ2-4; D may be TRBD1 or TRBD2 (5 bases each). The V gene lost 5 bases and the J gene lost 6 bases, with 20 bases spanning the gap. The CDR3 contains 16 residues. Germline V gives CDR1 SGHTA, CDR2 FQGNSA. As DNA, the CDR3 is TGTGCCAGCAGCCCCCGGGACGGGCGAGGGAGAAACATTCAGTACTTC. This gives the protein CASSPRDGRGRNIQYF.

This chain joins TRBV29-1 and TRBJ1-3; D is uncertain. Per the germline V gene, CDR1 is SQVTM and CDR2 is ANQGSEA. The CDR3 sequence is 17 residues long. Trimming took off 6 bases at V and 1 base at J, with 22 bases between the two ends. The CDR3 DNA follows: TGCAGCGTCTCTGGCCCGAGTTCAGATCAATCTGGAAACACCATATATTTT. It specifies CSVSGPSSDQSGNTIYF. Looking up the rest from reference TRBV29-1 and TRBJ1-3 gives the full variable domain: SAVISQKPSRDICQRGTSLTIQCQVDSQVTMMFWYRQQPGQSLTLIATANQGSEATYESGFVIDKFPISRPNLTFSTLTVSNMSPEDSSIYLCSVSGPSSDQSGNTIYFGEGSWLTVV.

The J gene is TRBJ2-5, the V gene TRBV5-1, with unresolved D. The V and J ends lost 4 bases and 1 base respectively, with 11 bases between them. The CDR3 loop spans 14 amino acids. CDR1 SGHRS and CDR2 YFSETQ come from the germline V gene. This CDR3 is CASSLGGSQETQYF. Here the CDR3 DNA reads TGCGCCAGCAGCCTCGGTGGCAGCCAAGAGACCCAGTACTTC. Full variable domain (missing parts from reference TRBV5-1 and TRBJ2-5): KAGVTQTPRYLIKTRGQQVTLSCSPISGHRSVSWYQQTPGQGLQFLFEYFSETQRNKGNFPGRFSGRQFSNSRSEMNVSTLELGDSALYLCASSLGGSQETQYFGPGTRLLVL.

The chain carries TRBV5-1 and TRBJ2-3; perhaps TRBD2 as D (5 bases). Trimming stripped 2 bases from V and 2 bases from J, with 15 bases between. The germline V gene has CDR1 SGHRS and CDR2 YFSETQ. CDR3 length: 16 residues. CDR3: CASSFRLVANTDTQYF. CDR3 nucleotides: TGCGCCAGCAGCTTTCGGCTCGTAGCGAACACAGATACGCAGTATTTT.

This clone was recorded a few times. This chain uses TRBV5-1 with TRBJ1-1; maybe TRBD1 (6 bases). V lost 4 bases and J 5 bases, leaving 12 bases between the germline ends. Germline-derived CDR1 and CDR2 are SGHRS and YFSETQ. CDR3 length equals 13 residues. The CDR3 DNA sequence: TGCGCCAGCAGCCCCGGGACACAGACTGAAGCTTTCTTT. Protein product: CASSPGTQTEAFF.

V and J are TRBV30 and TRBJ2-3; the D gene is possibly TRBD2 (6 bases). Germline V gives CDR1 GTSNPN, CDR2 SVGIG (reference sequence). The CDR3 covers 10 residues. CDR3 loop: CAWGDATNYF. CDR3 nucleotide sequence: TGTGCTTGGGGGGACGCAACGAATTATTTT.

This clone was seen a handful of times. This chain joins TRBV2 and TRBJ2-5; D possibly corresponds to TRBD2 (6 bases). Germline assignment: CDR1 SNHLY and CDR2 FYNNEI. V gave up 3 bases and J gave up 6 bases, with 11 bases separating them. The CDR3 is 13 residues long. The CDR3 region is CASSDGRGKTQYF. CDR3 bases: TGTGCCAGCAGTGACGGGCGGGGCAAGACCCAGTACTTC.

V usage is TRBV27 and J usage is TRBJ2-3; 8 nucleotides line up with TRBD2. Per the germline V gene, CDR1 is MNHEY and CDR2 is SMNVEV (reference sequence). Trimming at V came to 6 bases and at J to 6 bases, leaving 11 bases not matched to a gene. CDR3 length: 15 residues. In nucleotides, the CDR3 is TGTGCCAGCAGCCAGGGACTAGTGACATCTGATACGCAGTATTTT. Amino acids: CASSQGLVTSDTQYF.

In nucleotides, the CDR3 is TGTGCCTGGAGTGTACCGGCAGGGGCCGAAAAACTGTTTTTT. It is translated as CAWSVPAGAEKLFF. The V and J genes are TRBV30 and TRBJ1-4; D perhaps matches TRBD1 (6 bases). Germline-derived CDR1 and CDR2 are GTSNPN and SVGIG (reference sequence). The V end lost 0 bases, the J end lost 8 bases, and 13 bases lay between the germline ends. The CDR3 is made up of 14 amino acids.

The J gene is TRBJ1-5, the V gene TRBV7-3; 7 nucleotides agree with TRBD1. CDR1 is SGHTA, CDR2 FQGTGA, per germline. The CDR3 has 13 residues. V lost 5 bases and J lost 4; bases outside the gene matches: 2. The CDR3 here is CASSLDRNQPQHF. The CDR3 region has the DNA TGTGCCAGCAGCCTGGACAGGAATCAGCCCCAGCATTTT.

The V gene is TRBV14, the J gene TRBJ1-3; TRBD1 aligns across 7 bases. CDR3 length: 15 amino acids. Germline CDR1 is SGHDN and CDR2 is FVKESK. V lost 4 bases, J lost 0 bases, and 3 bases stayed unmatched. This CDR3 is CASSRDSSSGNTIYF. In DNA form, the CDR3 reads TGTGCCAGCAGCCGGGACAGTAGCTCTGGAAACACCATATATTTT.